This TCR beta chain was sequenced in a study of T cells after yellow fever vaccination (dated by TCRdb to about 2019). Broadly, across the study: The SMART-Seq v4 Ultra Low Input RNA kit was used to prepare libraries from fractions with low cell numbers. Blood samples were taken at several timepoints before and after primary and secondary immunization, and bulk PBMC replicates and cell subsets were isolated. To follow T-cell clones before and after primary and booster YFV17D yellow fever vaccination, bulk TCR alpha and beta repertoires were sequenced over time. Two healthy male donors made up the cohort, one aged 18 to 29 years and the other aged 30 to 39 years. On the study overall, not on this receptor specifically: Most clones expanded after primary vaccination were re-detected after the booster (almost 97% of CD4 and 80% to 90% of CD8), suggesting broad memory maintenance. A small share of clonotypes occurred in both CD4 and CD8 compartments, likely arising from convergent recombination. FACS-sorted repertoires could contain abundant contaminating clonotypes from the bulk population, so computational filtering was required. The secondary T-cell response was weaker than the primary response but faster, peaking on day 5 instead of day 15. The study included only two donors, which limits how far the findings can be generalized.

As to this clonotype: Its specific antigen is unknown. Per-nucleotide qualities are absent, and no much larger clonotype sits a single base away.

The listed sequencing device is Illumina NovaSeq 6000. Synthesis of TCR cDNA relied on 5'RACE template switching, a step that introduced a universal primer site along with unique molecular identifiers. Priming for cDNA synthesis came from both the TCR alpha and TCR beta constant segments. Library amplification used two PCR steps, and the second PCR step added sample barcodes and sequencing adapters. Sequencing of the libraries was done on either Illumina HiSeq 2500 (2x100 bp) or NovaSeq (2x150 bp). The original methods were these. MIGEC handled demultiplexing of reads and collapsing into UMI consensus sequences, while MiXCR performed V(D)J alignment. Vaccine-responding clonotypes were identified with edgeR using replicate PBMC samples, with FDR below 0.01 and a log2 fold change above 5 up to day 15 being required. CD4 or CD8 identity was assigned to each bulk clonotype according to whether the clonotype was present at higher abundance in the sequenced CD4 repertoire or the sequenced CD8 repertoire. The public reads were quality trimmed at Q25 with fastp and then assembled into clones with MiXCR by TCRdb, keeping productive beta chains. Entries are consolidated by CDR3 protein sequence, retaining the most common genes and DNA. The V and J calls come from TCRdb's annotation, not from the publication. The sample profile shows approximately 450,000 distinct CDR3 sequences; roughly 20% of them were found once. The biggest ten clones account for roughly a sixth of the sample.

Counted from cysteine to phenylalanine, this CDR3 has 15 amino acids. Solely the CDR3 DNA is kept, with 45 bases framed from the first base. At the junction V is shortened by 2 bases and J by 5 bases, with 10 bases in between. The CDR1 and CDR2 encoded by the germline V gene are SGHTA and FQGNSA. The sample's treatment or condition label is to be understood as: live attenuated yellow fever vaccine strain. At each blood-draw timepoint, two biological replicates of bulk PBMCs were obtained. PBMCs were isolated from peripheral blood using a standard Ficoll-Paque protocol. TriZol was used to extract RNA from bulk PBMCs, CD4 and CD8 fractions, and dextramer-positive and dextramer-negative fractions.

Recombination joined TRBV7-2 with TRBJ1-6; a tentative D match to TRBD1 spans 5 bases. This sequence was found in a man aged 18 to 30 who received the YFV17D yellow fever vaccine. This sample comprised PBMCs, obtained before the yellow fever booster vaccination. This receptor has the CDR3 CASSLTREDNSPLHF. The DNA sequence reads TGTGCCAGCAGCTTAACCAGGGAAGATAATTCACCCCTCCACTTT.